Below, 30 T cell receptor beta chains from the same sample are listed, as sequenced in a study of follicular helper T cells after annual influenza vaccination. Time point described: 2014-2015 season, 7 days after vaccination. Data came from immunoSEQ multiplex PCR; TCRdb stores just in-frame clones and leaves some out. The sample has about 15,000 clones, approximately 84% seen once; the top ten hold roughly 1.3%. The material sequenced was CXCR5+ CD38- circulating T follicular helper cells from blood, taken 7 days after influenza vaccination. The subset here: circulating Tfh, non-naive CD4+CXCR5+PD-1+ (ICOS+CD38+ or ICOS-CD38-). Receptor source: an adult who received the influenza vaccine.

V gene TRBV5-1 combines with J gene TRBJ2-2, with 7 bases matching TRBD1. The junction had 2 bases not matched to a gene; V was cut back by 0 bases and J by 6 bases. The CDR3 sequence is 14 residues long. The V gene's germline CDR1 is SGHRS and CDR2 YFSETQ. The CDR3 loop is CASSLDQGAGELFF. For the CDR3, the DNA is TGCGCCAGCAGCTTGGATCAGGGGGCCGGGGAGCTGTTTTTT.

V is TRBV28 and J is TRBJ1-5; D is unresolved. The CDR3 has 12 residues. Deletions cut 3 bases from V and 10 bases from J, with 10 bases between. CDR1 is MDHEN and CDR2 is SYDVKM in the germline V gene. The CDR3 loop reads CASSLSQFPQHF. The DNA of the CDR3 is TGTGCCAGCAGTTTGTCCCAGTTCCCCCAGCATTTT.

CDR3 DNA: TGTGCCATCAGTAGGGGGAACACCGGGGAGCTGTTTTTT. The encoded protein is CAISRGNTGELFF. This sequence joins TRBV10-3 and TRBJ2-2; possibly TRBD1 for D (5 bases). V was shortened by 5 bases and J by 1 base, with 5 bases between the two germline ends. Looked up from germline, CDR1 is ENHRY and CDR2 is SYGVKD. The CDR3 consists of 13 residues.

The sample holds one count of this clone. The V and J genes are TRBV11-2 and TRBJ2-1; 7 bases fit TRBD1. The junction had 9 bases not matched to a gene; V was cut back by 6 bases and J by 4 bases. Per the germline V gene, CDR1 is SGHAT and CDR2 is FQNNGV. This CDR3 comprises 15 residues. In nucleotides, the CDR3 is TGTGCCAGCAGTTACCGGGACAGATCTTACAATGAGCAGTTCTTC. This gives the protein CASSYRDRSYNEQFF.

V gene TRBV5-1 combines with J gene TRBJ1-1; a weak D match, TRBD1 (5 bases). The germline CDR1 and CDR2 sequences are SGHRS and YFSETQ. The V end was cut by 3 bases, the J end by 0 bases, with 15 bases between. The CDR3 extends over 16 amino acids. Here the CDR3 DNA reads TGCGCCAGCAGCTCCAACTTCGGGGGAATGAACACTGAAGCTTTCTTT. This gives the protein CASSSNFGGMNTEAFF.

V usage is TRBV5-8 and J usage is TRBJ2-5, with D perhaps matching TRBD1 (6 bases). This CDR3 is 15 amino acids long. The germline gives CDR1 SGHTS, CDR2 YDEGEE. V was pared by 6 bases and J by 1 base, with 16 bases between. For the CDR3, the DNA is TGTGCCAGCACCAATCAGGACAGATTCCAAGAGACCCAGTACTTC. Protein: CASTNQDRFQETQYF.

The V call is TRBV5-8, the J call TRBJ2-1; 8 nucleotides line up with TRBD1. Germline lookup yields CDR1 SGHTS and CDR2 YDEGEE. V dropped 2 bases and J dropped 14; count of bases not matched to a gene: 6. The CDR3 consists of 12 residues. The CDR3 coding sequence is TGTGCCAGCAGCTTAGGTCACAGGGGGGAGTTCTTC. Its protein product is CASSLGHRGEFF.

The genes are TRBV10-1 and TRBJ1-2; no definite D call. The V gene's germline CDR1 is WNHNN and CDR2 SYGVQD (reference sequence). The CDR3 is 13 residues long. CDR3 amino acids: CASRPVRGGGYTF. The CDR3 DNA reads as TGCGCAAGCCGTCCGGTCCGGGGTGGTGGCTACACCTTC.

The chain joins TRBV5-5 to TRBJ1-2; TRBD1 is a possible D gene (6 bases). The germline V gene encodes CDR1 SGHKS and CDR2 YYEKEE (reference sequence). V was clipped by 3 bases and J by 6 bases, with 15 bases between them. The CDR3 loop spans 14 amino acids. The chain's CDR3 is CASSSTGMSHGYTF. CDR3 coding DNA: TGTGCCAGCAGCTCTACAGGGATGAGCCATGGCTACACCTTC.

The chain uses TRBV6-6 and TRBJ2-2; perhaps TRBD1 as D (7 bases). The germline CDR1 and CDR2 sequences are MNHNY and SVGAGI (reference sequence). Trimming stripped 7 bases from V and 8 bases from J, with 14 bases between. The length of the CDR3 is 13 residues. This chain's CDR3 is CASTTEGAGELFF. The CDR3 DNA sequence: TGTGCCAGCACCACGGAGGGGGCAGGGGAGCTGTTTTTT.

This clone was counted a single time. The chain carries TRBV19 and TRBJ1-1, with 7 bases aligning to TRBD1. The CDR3 totals 14 residues. CDR1 and CDR2 (germline): LNHDA, SQIVND (reference sequence). J was trimmed by 1 base and V by 9 bases; bases with no gene match: 8. The CDR3 is CASSSGTENTEAFF. CDR3 nucleotide sequence: TGTGCCAGCTCATCCGGGACAGAGAACACTGAAGCTTTCTTT.

This chain joins TRBV19 and TRBJ1-1; 10 bases map to TRBD1. V trimming: 5 bases; J trimming: 5 bases; junction bases outside the gene matches: 8. The germline gives CDR1 LNHDA, CDR2 SQIVND (reference sequence). The CDR3 contains 15 residues. CDR3 nucleotide sequence: TGTGCCAGTAGTTGGCCGGGACAGGGGTTTACTGAAGCTTTCTTT. This translates into CASSWPGQGFTEAFF.

The gene calls are TRBV4-1 and TRBJ2-1, with 9 bases that match TRBD2. This CDR3 is 14 amino acids long. Trimming took 4 bases from V and 6 from J; bases not matched to a gene: 4. CDR1 MGHRA and CDR2 YSYEKL come from the germline V gene. The CDR3 coding sequence is TGCGCCAGCAGCCTTCGCGGGGGGGTCAATGAGCAGTTCTTC. This codes for CASSLRGGVNEQFF.

This clone was found a few times. The J gene is TRBJ2-5, the V gene TRBV27, with TRBD1 matching over 9 bases. The germline V gene encodes CDR1 MNHEY and CDR2 SMNVEV (reference sequence). The CDR3 loop spans 15 amino acids. V shed 6 bases, J shed 5 bases, and the junction held 10 bases outside the gene matches. CDR3 protein: CASRPLGQGLETQYF. CDR3 DNA: TGTGCCAGCAGGCCTCTCGGACAGGGGTTGGAGACCCAGTACTTC.

This rearrangement joins TRBV18 to TRBJ2-1, with TRBD1 matching 8 bases. Germline V CDR1 and CDR2: KGHSH, LQKENI. The trim removed 3 bases at V and 2 bases at J, leaving 3 bases unmatched. The CDR3 consists of 15 residues. The CDR3 reads CASSPDRGAYNEQFF. The CDR3 coding sequence is TGTGCCAGCTCACCCGACAGGGGCGCCTACAATGAGCAGTTCTTC.

The chain has TRBV5-1 and TRBJ2-7; no clear D. This CDR3 region has 15 residues. The ends were cut back, 4 bases at V and 0 bases at J, with 14 bases in the middle. Germline V gene data show CDR1 as SGHRS and CDR2 as YFSETQ. CDR3 protein: CASSPTTSASYEQYF. The CDR3 coding sequence is TGCGCCAGCAGCCCAACTACATCGGCCTCCTACGAGCAGTACTTC.

The chain has TRBV7-9 and TRBJ2-1; TRBD1 agrees at 8 bases. This CDR3 spans 18 amino acids. V lost 5 bases, J lost 6 bases, and 18 bases stayed unmatched. Germline CDR1 is SEHNR and CDR2 is FQNEAQ (reference sequence). CDR3: CASSARRTGGREGNEQFF. The CDR3 DNA follows: TGTGCCAGCAGCGCCCGAAGAACAGGGGGGAGAGAAGGCAATGAGCAGTTCTTC. The complete variable domain, with remaining parts taken from reference TRBV7-9 and TRBJ2-1, reads DTGVSQNPRHKITKRGQNVTFRCDPISEHNRLYWYRQTLGQGPEFLTYFQNEAQLEKSRLLSDRFSAERPKGSFSTLEIQRTEQGDSAMYLCASSARRTGGREGNEQFFGPGTRLTVL.

This chain connects TRBV29-1 to TRBJ2-3; TRBD2 aligns across 8 bases. CDR3 length: 15 amino acids. V was clipped by 1 base and J by 1 base; unmatched bases: 4. CDR1 is SQVTM, CDR2 ANQGSEA, per germline. This CDR3 is CSVEGGRWGTDTQYF. The DNA for the CDR3 is TGCAGCGTTGAAGGCGGGAGGTGGGGCACAGATACGCAGTATTTT.

The chain employs TRBV18 and TRBJ1-2; 9 positions agree with TRBD1. Germline values: CDR1 KGHSH, CDR2 LQKENI. The ends lost 4 bases at V and 5 bases at J; junction bases unmatched: 5. There are 14 residues in the CDR3. The CDR3 region is CASSRDRDSYGYTF. DNA for the CDR3: TGTGCCAGCTCACGGGACAGGGACTCGTATGGCTACACCTTC.

This chain joins TRBV9 and TRBJ2-2; 7 nucleotides match TRBD1. The CDR3 sequence is 15 residues long. Germline CDR1 reads SGDLS; CDR2 reads YYNGEE. Germline trimming cut 0 bases from V and 6 bases from J; bases unmatched to any gene: 5. The CDR3 here is CASSVGTGYPGELFF. CDR3 nucleotide sequence: TGTGCCAGCAGCGTAGGGACAGGCTATCCCGGGGAGCTGTTTTTT.

The chain couples TRBV6-5 to TRBJ1-5; TRBD1 aligns across 9 bases. Germline V gene sequence: CDR1 MNHEY, CDR2 SVGAGI. The CDR3 sequence is 14 residues long. J lost 1 base, V lost 8 bases, and 3 bases had no gene match. CDR3 sequence: CASGDRVSNQPQHF. CDR3 nucleotide sequence: TGTGCCAGCGGGGACAGGGTAAGCAATCAGCCCCAGCATTTT.

The chain carries TRBV6-4 and TRBJ2-7; D ambiguous. This CDR3 has 17 amino acids. Trimming took 0 bases from V and 2 from J, leaving 17 bases between them. Germline CDR1 is MRHNA and CDR2 is SNTAGT. CDR3: CASSDSSRSSTPYEQYF. The CDR3 nucleotides read TGTGCCAGCAGTGACTCGAGTCGTAGTAGCACTCCCTACGAGCAGTACTTC.

In regard to this clone: A junction end diverges from the germline sequence, so it may reflect a read error. In the same sample, other DNA sequences code for this CDR3. This chain uses TRBV4-1 with TRBJ2-1; 7 bases line up with TRBD2. CDR1 MGHRA and CDR2 YSYEKL come from the germline V gene. This CDR3 is 13 amino acids long. CDR3 residues: CASSRSLADEQFF. CDR3 sequence (DNA): TGCGCCAGTAGCCGCAGTCTAGCGGATGAGCAGTTCTTC.

This rearrangement joins TRBV4-2 to TRBJ1-4, with a weak D call TRBD1 (5 bases). CDR3 length equals 15 residues. The V end was cut by 4 bases, the J end by 0 bases, with 9 bases between. CDR1 is LGHNA and CDR2 is YNFKEQ in the germline V gene. CDR3 nucleotides: TGTGCCAGCAGCCCGACAGACACAACTAATGAAAAACTGTTTTTT. Protein product: CASSPTDTTNEKLFF.

The gene calls are TRBV19 and TRBJ2-3; 8 bases line up with TRBD1. CDR3 length equals 14 residues. With V trimmed by 0 bases and J by 5 bases, 1 base remained unmatched. Germline CDR1 is LNHDA and CDR2 is SQIVND (reference sequence). CDR3 amino acids: CASSIDRGQDTQYF. DNA of the CDR3: TGTGCCAGTAGTATAGACAGGGGGCAAGATACGCAGTATTTT. The variable domain in full, with the rest retrieved from reference TRBV19 and TRBJ2-3, is DGGITQSPKYLFRKEGQNVTLSCEQNLNHDAMYWYRQDPGQGLRLIYYSQIVNDFQKGDIAEGYSVSREKKESFPLTVTSAQKNPTAFYLCASSIDRGQDTQYFGPGTRLTVL.

V gene TRBV5-1 combines with J gene TRBJ1-1; 8 nucleotides match TRBD1. This CDR3 region has 15 residues. The V segment lost 3 bases and the J segment 4 bases; nucleotides outside the gene matches: 8. Germline assignment: CDR1 SGHRS and CDR2 YFSETQ. The CDR3 sequence: CASSSQGAGATEAFF. The CDR3 coding sequence is TGCGCCAGCAGCTCCCAGGGGGCTGGGGCCACTGAAGCTTTCTTT.

The chain carries TRBV11-3 and TRBJ2-3; D remains ambiguous. This CDR3 has 14 amino acids. V was shortened by 1 base and J by 2 bases, with 7 bases between the two germline ends. Germline assignment: CDR1 SGHNT and CDR2 YENEEA. CDR3 region: CASSLGASTDTQYF. The CDR3 nucleotides read TGTGCCAGCAGCTTAGGCGCCTCCACAGATACGCAGTATTTT.

This chain links TRBV30 with TRBJ2-1, with 9 nucleotides matching TRBD2. This CDR3 region has 15 residues. V was clipped by 0 bases and J by 7 bases; unmatched bases: 7. Looked up from germline, CDR1 is GTSNPN and CDR2 is SVGIG (reference sequence). CDR3 in DNA: TGTGCCTGGAGTGTACCCGGGACTAGCAGGAATGAGCAGTTCTTC. This sequence encodes CAWSVPGTSRNEQFF.

The chain joins TRBV11-3 to TRBJ2-1, with a possible D match to TRBD2 (6 bases). Germline CDR1 and CDR2: SGHNT and YENEEA. V was shortened by 1 base and J by 7 bases, with 11 bases between the two germline ends. The CDR3 length is 14 residues. The CDR3 region has the DNA TGTGCCAGCAGCTTAGCGGGGGTGGGAAATGAGCAGTTCTTC. It encodes CASSLAGVGNEQFF.

This chain connects TRBV27 to TRBJ1-2; TRBD1 matches 8 bases. Germline V gene sequence: CDR1 MNHEY, CDR2 SMNVEV (reference sequence). CDR3 length: 17 amino acids. V was pared by 5 bases and J by 7 bases, with 18 bases of the junction left unmatched. CDR3 DNA: TGTGCCAGCAGTCACCACCGGGGGACAGGTGGCTCCGGTGGCTACACCTTC. Translating it yields CASSHHRGTGGSGGYTF.